Listed here are 14 T cell receptor beta chains from one sample, sequenced in a study of response to subunit inactivated influenza vaccine. TCRdb reanalysed the RT-PCR reads using MiXCR and keeps one entry per CDR3 protein. The sample yields about 570,000 distinct CDR3 sequences, approximately 11% seen once. This sample also appeared in a second study, on T cells expressing NK-cell markers. From that paper: UMIs accompanied the 5'RACE template switching by which TCR beta cDNA was made.

The sample consisted of PBMCs from blood, taken on the day of vaccination. The receptors originated from a man aged 45-65 years who received an inactivated influenza vaccine.

This clonotype was recorded at least ten times. J is TRBJ2-3 and V is TRBV5-5; D not resolved. This CDR3 spans 14 amino acids. V was clipped by 3 bases and J by 6 bases, with 14 bases between them. Germline V gene lookup returns CDR1 SGHKS and CDR2 YYEKEE (reference sequence). CDR3 residues: CASSYRQGGDTQYF. The DNA for the CDR3 is TGTGCCAGCAGCTATAGGCAAGGCGGTGATACGCAGTATTTT.

The chain employs TRBV5-1 and TRBJ1-1; TRBD1 is a possible D gene (6 bases). V lost 5 bases to trimming and J lost 1 base, with 12 bases between them. This CDR3 is 14 amino acids long. Germline V gives CDR1 SGHRS, CDR2 YFSETQ. The CDR3, as DNA: TGCGCCAGCAGTCAGCCGGGACAGAACACTGAAGCTTTCTTT. Residues: CASSQPGQNTEAFF. The full variable domain, its missing parts supplied by reference TRBV5-1 and TRBJ1-1, is KAGVTQTPRYLIKTRGQQVTLSCSPISGHRSVSWYQQTPGQGLQFLFEYFSETQRNKGNFPGRFSGRQFSNSRSEMNVSTLELGDSALYLCASSQPGQNTEAFFGQGTRLTVV.

The V call is TRBV15, the J call TRBJ2-7; a possible D gene is TRBD2 (5 bases). CDR3 length: 14 amino acids. With 0 bases removed from V and 3 bases from J, the gap between germline ends came to 9 bases. In germline, CDR1 is LNHNV, CDR2 YYDKDF (reference sequence). This chain's CDR3 is CATSRDLANYEQYF. The CDR3 region has the DNA TGTGCCACCAGCAGAGATCTAGCCAACTACGAGCAGTACTTC.

This clonotype was picked up a small number of times. The chain recombines TRBV10-3 with TRBJ2-3, with TRBD2 matching 10 bases. The ends lost 9 bases at V and 2 bases at J; junction bases unmatched: 5. Germline V CDR1 and CDR2: ENHRY, SYGVKD. The CDR3 is made up of 14 amino acids. CDR3 protein: CAIKAGGLTDTQYF. Here the CDR3 DNA reads TGTGCCATAAAAGCGGGGGGGCTCACAGATACGCAGTATTTT.

The V and J genes are TRBV27 and TRBJ2-7; 8 bases fit TRBD1. V shed 4 bases, J shed 2 bases, and the junction held 7 bases outside the gene matches. The germline CDR1 and CDR2 sequences are MNHEY and SMNVEV (reference sequence). The CDR3 has 15 amino acids. The CDR3 bases are TGTGCCAGCAGTTCAGGCGGACAGGGTACCTACGAGCAGTACTTC. This sequence encodes CASSSGGQGTYEQYF.

This clonotype was counted only a few times. The chain employs TRBV10-3 and TRBJ1-2; 11 nucleotides agree with TRBD1. CDR1 and CDR2 (germline): ENHRY, SYGVKD. The CDR3 runs to 15 residues. Unmatched junction bases numbered 7, after V lost 10 bases and J lost 0 bases. CDR3 DNA sequence: TGTGCCACCGGGACAGGGGGTTTAGCTAACTATGGCTACACCTTC. Its protein is CATGTGGLANYGYTF.

This clonotype was found a few times. The genes are TRBV28 and TRBJ2-2; D gene ambiguous. V was clipped by 10 bases and J by 6 bases, with 15 bases between them. This CDR3 contains 13 residues. Per the germline V gene, CDR1 is MDHEN and CDR2 is SYDVKM. The CDR3 region is CAIPGQQAGELFF. Written as DNA, the CDR3 is TGTGCCATCCCGGGTCAGCAAGCCGGGGAGCTGTTTTTT.

Ten or more counts support this clonotype. Here the CDR3 DNA reads TGTGCCACCACGGACAGTCCGGCGGAGACCCAGTACTTC. Amino acid sequence: CATTDSPAETQYF. J is TRBJ2-5 and V is TRBV10-3, with D possibly TRBD1 on 6 matching bases. Germline V gene sequence: CDR1 ENHRY, CDR2 SYGVKD. Trimming pared 10 bases from V and 5 bases from J, leaving 17 bases between. The CDR3 sequence is 13 residues long.

The sample holds a few counts of this clonotype. The chain is built from TRBV7-2 and TRBJ1-1, with a weak D call TRBD1 (6 bases). Germline V lookup: CDR1 SGHTA, CDR2 FQGNSA. This CDR3 has 15 amino acids. Trimming cost V 4 bases and J 0 bases, with 12 bases left between them. The CDR3 nucleotides read TGTGCCAGCAGCTCCAAGGACAGTTTGAACACTGAAGCTTTCTTT. This gives the protein CASSSKDSLNTEAFF.

The chain has TRBV20-1 and TRBJ1-6; D is ambiguous. The germline V gene encodes CDR1 DFQATT and CDR2 SNEGSKA (reference sequence). Trimming took off 2 bases at V and 0 bases at J, with 11 bases between the two ends. The CDR3 contains 16 residues. For the CDR3, the DNA is TGCAGTGCTAGACGGCTCAGCAGCTCCTATAATTCACCCCTCCACTTT. This encodes CSARRLSSSYNSPLHF.

Only a few counts were recorded for this clonotype. The chain combines TRBV7-9 with TRBJ2-1, with TRBD2 matching 7 bases. Germline loops: CDR1 SEHNR, CDR2 FQNEAQ (reference sequence). The CDR3 has 14 amino acids. J lost 3 bases, V lost 8 bases, and 7 bases had no gene match. The DNA for the CDR3 is TGTGCCAGCGGTGAATCGGGGGGCTACAATGAGCAGTTCTTC. Amino acids: CASGESGGYNEQFF.

This clonotype was detected ten times or more. V usage is TRBV9 and J usage is TRBJ2-2; a possible D gene is TRBD2 (5 bases). Germline V gives CDR1 SGDLS, CDR2 YYNGEE. The CDR3 sequence is 18 residues long. V dropped 0 bases and J dropped 0 bases, with 15 bases sitting between them. CDR3 in amino acids: CASSVASPSRANTGELFF. The CDR3 DNA reads as TGTGCCAGCAGCGTAGCGTCCCCCTCGCGGGCGAACACCGGGGAGCTGTTTTTT.

This clonotype appeared many times. The rearrangement uses TRBV28 and TRBJ1-2; TRBD1 might be the D (6 bases). CDR3 length: 14 amino acids. Trimming pared 3 bases from V and 5 bases from J, leaving 13 bases between. Germline V CDR1 and CDR2: MDHEN, SYDVKM. CDR3 amino acids: CASSFRGAFYGYTF. Here the CDR3 DNA reads TGTGCCAGCAGTTTTCGGGGGGCCTTTTATGGCTACACCTTC.

A few counts support this clonotype. The chain recombines TRBV4-3 with TRBJ2-3; 9 bases align to TRBD2. The CDR3 has 20 amino acids. J was trimmed by 0 bases and V by 10 bases; bases with no gene match: 23. CDR1 and CDR2 (germline): LGHNA, YSLEER. CDR3 protein: CAILTSTSGPWPPSTDTQYF. Written as DNA, the CDR3 is TGCGCCATCCTCACCTCGACTAGCGGACCCTGGCCGCCTAGCACAGATACGCAGTATTTT.